Listed here are 2 T cell receptor beta chains from one sample, sequenced in a study of identical twins. TCRdb re-analysed the 5' RACE reads in MiXCR, keeping a single row per CDR3 protein. The sample lists some 260,000 distinct CDR3 sequences, more than 13% occurring once. Sequencing input: memory (CD45RO+) T cells sorted from blood. These receptors all come from a woman aged 18-30 years in good health.

This clonotype has ten or more counts. The chain employs TRBV7-9 and TRBJ2-3; D is perhaps TRBD2 (5 bases). The CDR3 sequence is 14 residues long. Deletions cut 8 bases from V and 1 base from J, with 13 bases between. Germline values: CDR1 SEHNR, CDR2 FQNEAQ (reference sequence). This chain's CDR3 is CASDWGDGTDTQYF. The CDR3 coding sequence is TGTGCCAGCGACTGGGGAGATGGCACAGATACGCAGTATTTT.

This chain connects TRBV20-1 to TRBJ2-3; 12 nucleotides match TRBD2. Germline V CDR1 and CDR2: DFQATT, SNEGSKA (reference sequence). This CDR3 has 13 residues. CDR3 in DNA: TGCAGCACCCTAGCGGGGGGGACTGCGGCGCAGTATTTT. Its translation: CSTLAGGTAAQYF.